This T cell receptor beta chain was retrieved from a study of T cell repertoires in cytomegalovirus infection (dated by TCRdb to between 2019 and 2020). About the investigation overall: Donor HLA type was relevant to the analysis, as public TCR beta signatures indicated carriage of CMV infection together with the matching HLA type. Overall study outcomes, separate from this receptor: In both this cohort and an independent cohort of some 370 donors, the cumulative frequency of public TCR beta family members distinguished carriers of CMV infection plus the relevant HLA type. In the ex vivo response, HLA-C-restricted CMV-specific TCR beta clonotypes were dominant, and in two of eight donors the single most frequent clonotype came from this HLA-C-restricted group.

The sequencing machine was an Illumina HiSeq 1500. Clones were called with MiXCR by TCRdb after fastp trimmed the public reads at Q25, and only in-frame beta chains were retained. Under each unique CDR3 protein, matching rows form one entry showing the most common genes and DNA. The sample contains roughly 180,000 distinct CDR3 sequences, about 28% of them found a single time. The ten largest clones add up to 30% to 35% of the sample. Taken from cysteine to phenylalanine, the CDR3 has 16 residues. The sequence is cut down to CDR3 DNA, 48 bases in frame from base 1. CDR1 KGHSH and CDR2 LQKENI are derived from the germline V gene. V was cut back by 3 bases and J by 3 bases, leaving a gap of 15 bases between them. As regards this clonotype: Which antigen it targets is not known. It has no much larger one-base neighbor in the sample; base qualities were not kept.

This sequence uses TRBV18 and TRBJ1-5; the D gene is not confidently resolved. Sequencing input: PBMCs. The source is a human donor in good health (CMV status not recorded). Some clones in this sample may be carry-over from other donors' samples. The DNA reads as follows: TGTGCCAGCTCACCGGAGTCCCCGGGGAACAATCAGCCCCAGCATTTT. It translates as CASSPESPGNNQPQHF.